The subject of this entry is one TCR beta chain. The target antigen is unknown. Vbeta (60) and Jbeta (13) primers were used in the PCR. The data were produced by immunoSEQ multiplex PCR, yet TCRdb's version contains in-frame clones alone and is incomplete. Its clone listing holds 150,000 to 250,000 clones. The source of the sample is a study of cytomegalovirus exposure and HLA in healthy donors. Study-wide points: What TCR beta sequences reportedly achieved was accurate prediction of HLA-A and HLA-B alleles in most subjects. A later analysis reported that several of the most significant clusters appeared to be linked to common viral pathogens, among them Epstein-Barr virus.

The CDR3 covers 13 residues. This TCR derives from a boy under 18 in good health and CMV-seronegative. The genes are TRBV12-1 and TRBJ1-5. TRBV12-1 counts as a pseudogene. Sequencing used PBMCs. CDR3 loop: CASSFDFRGDSHF. As DNA, the CDR3 is TGTGCCAGCAGCTTTGACTTCCGCGGGGACTCGCATTTT.